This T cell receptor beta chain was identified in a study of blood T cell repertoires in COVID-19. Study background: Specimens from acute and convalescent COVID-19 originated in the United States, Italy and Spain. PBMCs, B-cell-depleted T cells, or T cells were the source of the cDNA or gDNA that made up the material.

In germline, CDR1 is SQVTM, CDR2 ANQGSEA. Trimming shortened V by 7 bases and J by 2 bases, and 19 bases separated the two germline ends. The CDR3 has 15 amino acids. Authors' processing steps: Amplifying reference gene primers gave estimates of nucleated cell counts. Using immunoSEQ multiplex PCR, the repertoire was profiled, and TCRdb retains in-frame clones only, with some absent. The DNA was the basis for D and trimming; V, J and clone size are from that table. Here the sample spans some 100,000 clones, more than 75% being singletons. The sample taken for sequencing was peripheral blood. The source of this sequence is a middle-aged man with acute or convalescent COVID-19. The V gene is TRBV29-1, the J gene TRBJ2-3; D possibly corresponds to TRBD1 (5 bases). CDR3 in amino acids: CSDGGQGLFTDTQYF. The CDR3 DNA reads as TGCAGCGACGGTGGGCAGGGCCTATTCACAGATACGCAGTATTTT.